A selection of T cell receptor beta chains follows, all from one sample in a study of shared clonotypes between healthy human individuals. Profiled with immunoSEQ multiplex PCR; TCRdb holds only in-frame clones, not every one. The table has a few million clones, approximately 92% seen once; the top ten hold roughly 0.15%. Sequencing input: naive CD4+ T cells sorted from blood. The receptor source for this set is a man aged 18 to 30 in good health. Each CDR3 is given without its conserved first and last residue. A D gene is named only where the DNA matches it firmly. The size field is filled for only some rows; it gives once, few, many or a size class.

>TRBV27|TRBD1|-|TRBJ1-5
ASSLRGQNNQPQH
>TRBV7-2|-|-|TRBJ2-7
ASSSTGSSYEQY
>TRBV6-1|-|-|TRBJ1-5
ASSEEFGGNQPQH
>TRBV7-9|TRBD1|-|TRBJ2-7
ASSSPRQGYYEQY
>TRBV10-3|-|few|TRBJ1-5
AISERTEPGQPQH
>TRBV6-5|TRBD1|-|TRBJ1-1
ASSYSRGRDTEAF
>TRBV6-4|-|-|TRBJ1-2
ASSDRSYGYT
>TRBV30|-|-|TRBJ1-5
AWTDGAGNQPQH
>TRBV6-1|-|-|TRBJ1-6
ASSELAGMNSPLH
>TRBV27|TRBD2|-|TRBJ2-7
ASSLSGGSSYEQY
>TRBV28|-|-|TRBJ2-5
ASRTLPYQETQY
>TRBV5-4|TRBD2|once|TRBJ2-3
ASSEAGGQVTQY
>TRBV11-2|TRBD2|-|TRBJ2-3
ASSPRGDTQY
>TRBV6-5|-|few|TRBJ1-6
ASRRKNSPLH
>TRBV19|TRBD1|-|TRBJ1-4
ASSGERGHINEKLF
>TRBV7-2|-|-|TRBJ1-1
ASSLALGINTEAF
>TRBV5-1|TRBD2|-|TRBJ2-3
ASSQGLAGGTSTDTQY
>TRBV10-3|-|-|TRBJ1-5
AISEIYSNQPQH
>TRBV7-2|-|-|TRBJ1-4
ASSSLREKLF
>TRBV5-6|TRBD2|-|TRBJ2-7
ASSLVAGGGYEQY
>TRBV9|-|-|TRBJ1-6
ASSPREGSYNSPLH
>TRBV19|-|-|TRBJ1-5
ASSKGNQPQH
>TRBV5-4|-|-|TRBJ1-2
ASGGNSIDGYT
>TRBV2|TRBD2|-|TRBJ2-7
ASRGTSGGSYEQY
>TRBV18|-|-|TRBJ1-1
ASSTVPGTEAF
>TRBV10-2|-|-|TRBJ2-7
ARPGGDGCEQY
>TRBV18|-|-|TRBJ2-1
ASSPPAENEQF
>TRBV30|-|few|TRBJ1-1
AWSVPGAYTEAF
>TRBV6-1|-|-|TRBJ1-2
ASSHEAPGLYGYT
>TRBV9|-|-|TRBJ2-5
ASSVAPSNGETQY
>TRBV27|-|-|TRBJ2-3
ASSTVTDTQY
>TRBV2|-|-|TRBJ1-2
ASSEWGGNYGYT
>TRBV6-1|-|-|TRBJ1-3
ASKIPRSGGNTIY
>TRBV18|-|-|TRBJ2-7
ASSPRLYEQY
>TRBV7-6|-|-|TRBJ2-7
ASSLDDILSSYEQY